A selection of T cell receptor beta chains follows, all from one sample in a study of chemoradiotherapy in HPV16-positive cancers. Measured with immunoSEQ multiplex PCR; TCRdb has only the in-frame clones, and not every one. The sample contains 650 to 750 clones, 85% to 90% of which appear only once. Source: tumor tissue, taken from a patient who underwent chemoradiotherapy. The receptor source for this set is a human donor with HPV-associated anogenital cancer. Each CDR3 is given with its conserved first and last residue. Fields, in order: V gene, clone size, D gene, J gene, CDR3 protein, CDR3 DNA. A D gene is named only where the DNA matches it firmly. Size values are once, few and many counts, or a class for expanded clones, and some rows have none.

v_gene: TRBV10-1; abundance: -; d_gene: -; j_gene: TRBJ1-6; CDR3aa: CASRDEENSPLHF; CDR3nt: TGCGCCAGTCGCGACGAGGAAAATTCACCCCTCCACTTT
v_gene: TRBV11-2; abundance: -; d_gene: TRBD1; j_gene: TRBJ2-3; CDR3aa: CASSLRTGFRGDTQYF; CDR3nt: TGTGCCAGCAGCCTCAGGACAGGTTTTCGGGGAGATACGCAGTATTTT
v_gene: TRBV6-4; abundance: -; d_gene: TRBD1; j_gene: TRBJ2-1; CDR3aa: CASSVGTGGDEQFF; CDR3nt: TGTGCCAGCAGTGTCGGGACAGGGGGGGATGAGCAGTTCTTC
v_gene: TRBV18; abundance: -; d_gene: -; j_gene: TRBJ2-6; CDR3aa: CASSRAQDLPGANVLTF; CDR3nt: TGTGCCAGCTCCCGGGCACAGGACCTTCCTGGGGCCAACGTCCTGACTTTC
v_gene: TRBV20-1; abundance: -; d_gene: -; j_gene: TRBJ1-1; CDR3aa: CSAWEFGEAFF; CDR3nt: TGCAGTGCTTGGGAGTTCGGGGAAGCTTTCTTT
v_gene: TRBV6-1; abundance: -; d_gene: -; j_gene: TRBJ2-2; CDR3aa: CASRKGETGELFF; CDR3nt: TGTGCCAGCAGGAAAGGGGAGACCGGGGAGCTGTTTTTT
v_gene: TRBV7-3; abundance: -; d_gene: TRBD2; j_gene: TRBJ2-5; CDR3aa: CASSLNGGGLETQYF; CDR3nt: TGTGCCAGCAGCTTAAACGGGGGGGGGTTGGAGACCCAGTACTTC
v_gene: TRBV9; abundance: -; d_gene: -; j_gene: TRBJ1-2; CDR3aa: CASQLQYSNSRKTYGYTF; CDR3nt: TGTGCCAGCCAGCTCCAGTACTCAAACTCAAGAAAGACCTATGGCTACACCTTC
v_gene: TRBV11-2; abundance: -; d_gene: -; j_gene: TRBJ1-1; CDR3aa: CASSSELFRTAFF; CDR3nt: TGTGCCAGCAGCTCCGAACTTTTTCGGACAGCTTTCTTT
v_gene: TRBV7-9; abundance: -; d_gene: -; j_gene: TRBJ1-6; CDR3aa: CASSFHGQPNSPLHF; CDR3nt: TGTGCCAGCAGCTTTCACGGGCAGCCCAATTCACCCCTCCACTTT
v_gene: TRBV2; abundance: -; d_gene: -; j_gene: TRBJ1-6; CDR3aa: CASSDQGRLNSPLHF; CDR3nt: TGTGCCAGCAGTGACCAGGGACGCCTTAATTCACCCCTCCACTTT
v_gene: TRBV11-3; abundance: -; d_gene: -; j_gene: TRBJ2-1; CDR3aa: CASSSPGTLNEQFF; CDR3nt: TGTGCCAGCAGCTCACCCGGGACTCTCAATGAGCAGTTCTTC
v_gene: TRBV20-1; abundance: -; d_gene: -; j_gene: TRBJ2-7; CDR3aa: CSASDTQQYF; CDR3nt: TGCAGTGCTAGTGACACTCAGCAGTACTTC
v_gene: TRBV4-2; abundance: few; d_gene: -; j_gene: TRBJ1-2; CDR3aa: CASSVYGYTF; CDR3nt: TGTGCCAGCAGCGTCTATGGCTACACCTTC
v_gene: TRBV6-6; abundance: -; d_gene: TRBD2; j_gene: TRBJ2-5; CDR3aa: CASSYLAEETQYF; CDR3nt: TGTGCCAGCAGTTACCTAGCGGAAGAGACCCAGTACTTC
v_gene: TRBV6-6; abundance: -; d_gene: -; j_gene: TRBJ1-1; CDR3aa: CASSFPDRNTEAFF; CDR3nt: TGTGCCAGCAGTTTTCCCGACAGGAACACTGAAGCTTTCTTT
v_gene: TRBV10-3; abundance: -; d_gene: TRBD1; j_gene: TRBJ2-2; CDR3aa: CAIRITQGAGELFF; CDR3nt: TGTGCCATCAGGATAACACAGGGGGCCGGGGAGCTGTTTTTT
v_gene: TRBV7-2; abundance: -; d_gene: TRBD2; j_gene: TRBJ2-3; CDR3aa: CASSLGLGSGGADTQYF; CDR3nt: TGTGCCAGCAGCTTAGGCCTGGGCTCTGGGGGGGCAGATACGCAGTATTTT
v_gene: TRBV27; abundance: -; d_gene: -; j_gene: TRBJ1-2; CDR3aa: CASRRPGPHYGYTF; CDR3nt: TGTGCCAGCAGACGACCGGGACCTCACTATGGCTACACCTTC
v_gene: TRBV21-1; abundance: once; d_gene: -; j_gene: TRBJ1-6; CDR3aa: CASSSEQGGVRNSPLHF; CDR3nt: TGTGCCAGCAGCAGTGAACAGGGGGGAGTCCGGAATTCACCCCTCCACTTT
v_gene: TRBV30; abundance: -; d_gene: -; j_gene: TRBJ2-5; CDR3aa: CAWSPGRAIQETQYF; CDR3nt: TGTGCCTGGAGCCCGGGTCGGGCGATCCAAGAGACCCAGTACTTC
v_gene: TRBV14; abundance: -; d_gene: -; j_gene: TRBJ2-7; CDR3aa: CASSPLRQTNYEQYF; CDR3nt: TGTGCCAGCAGCCCGCTACGACAGACAAACTACGAGCAGTACTTC
v_gene: TRBV5-1; abundance: -; d_gene: TRBD1; j_gene: TRBJ2-7; CDR3aa: CASSSQGTGLGGEQYF; CDR3nt: TGCGCCAGCAGCTCACAAGGGACAGGGTTAGGTGGCGAGCAGTACTTC
v_gene: TRBV29-1; abundance: -; d_gene: -; j_gene: TRBJ2-1; CDR3aa: CSVFPMAIYNEQFF; CDR3nt: TGCAGCGTTTTCCCAATGGCGATATACAATGAGCAGTTCTTC
v_gene: TRBV9; abundance: -; d_gene: -; j_gene: TRBJ2-5; CDR3aa: CASSVGDGSAQYF; CDR3nt: TGTGCCAGCAGCGTAGGAGACGGCAGCGCCCAGTACTTC
v_gene: TRBV7-6; abundance: -; d_gene: TRBD2; j_gene: TRBJ2-5; CDR3aa: CASTISGGSEETQYF; CDR3nt: TGTGCCAGCACCATATCGGGGGGTTCCGAAGAGACCCAGTACTTC
v_gene: TRBV5-1; abundance: -; d_gene: TRBD1; j_gene: TRBJ1-2; CDR3aa: CASSSGQMNYGYTF; CDR3nt: TGCGCCAGCAGCTCGGGACAGATGAACTATGGCTACACCTTC
v_gene: TRBV6-5; abundance: once; d_gene: -; j_gene: TRBJ2-1; CDR3aa: CASSLAPHNEQFF; CDR3nt: TGTGCCAGCAGTTTGGCGCCCCACAATGAGCAGTTCTTC
v_gene: TRBV10-2; abundance: -; d_gene: TRBD1; j_gene: TRBJ1-5; CDR3aa: CATTTGRAWHF; CDR3nt: TGCGCCACTACGACAGGGAGGGCTTGGCATTTT
v_gene: TRBV18; abundance: -; d_gene: -; j_gene: TRBJ2-6; CDR3aa: CASSRAQGLPGANVLTF; CDR3nt: TGTGCCAGCTCCCGGGCACAGGGCCTTCCTGGGGCCAACGTCCTGACTTTC
v_gene: TRBV30; abundance: -; d_gene: -; j_gene: TRBJ2-5; CDR3aa: CAWKKDAKRETQYF; CDR3nt: TGTGCCTGGAAAAAGGACGCAAAAAGGGAGACCCAGTACTTC
v_gene: TRBV7-9; abundance: -; d_gene: -; j_gene: TRBJ2-2; CDR3aa: CASSPTGELFF; CDR3nt: TGTGCCAGCAGCCCCACCGGGGAGCTGTTTTTT
v_gene: TRBV2; abundance: -; d_gene: TRBD1; j_gene: TRBJ2-3; CDR3aa: CASSAGQGAHTQYF; CDR3nt: TGTGCCAGCAGTGCCGGACAGGGGGCGCATACGCAGTATTTT
v_gene: TRBV13; abundance: -; d_gene: -; j_gene: TRBJ2-5; CDR3aa: CASSLWRGSQETQYF; CDR3nt: TGTGCCAGCAGCTTATGGCGGGGTTCACAAGAGACCCAGTACTTC
v_gene: TRBV5-8; abundance: -; d_gene: -; j_gene: TRBJ1-2; CDR3aa: CASSLVAGTSYGYTF; CDR3nt: TGTGCCAGCAGCTTGGTAGCAGGGACAAGCTATGGCTACACCTTC
v_gene: TRBV29-1; abundance: -; d_gene: -; j_gene: TRBJ1-2; CDR3aa: CSVEVDWSNYGYTF; CDR3nt: TGCAGCGTTGAAGTCGACTGGTCTAACTATGGCTACACCTTC
v_gene: TRBV6-1; abundance: -; d_gene: TRBD1; j_gene: TRBJ2-3; CDR3aa: CASSEGGTGTDTQYF; CDR3nt: TGTGCCAGCAGTGAAGGTGGGACAGGCACAGATACGCAGTATTTT
v_gene: TRBV14; abundance: once; d_gene: -; j_gene: TRBJ1-1; CDR3aa: CASSPEFTEAFF; CDR3nt: TGTGCCAGCAGCCCTGAATTCACTGAAGCTTTCTTT
v_gene: TRBV9; abundance: once; d_gene: TRBD2; j_gene: TRBJ2-3; CDR3aa: CASSDTGGAADTQYF; CDR3nt: TGTGCCAGCAGCGACACGGGGGGAGCAGCAGATACGCAGTATTTT
v_gene: TRBV5-1; abundance: -; d_gene: -; j_gene: TRBJ1-6; CDR3aa: CASSLRTGNNSPLHF; CDR3nt: TGCGCCAGCAGCCTAAGGACGGGGAATAATTCACCCCTCCACTTT